A selection of T cell receptor beta chains follows, all from one sample in a study of patients and donors after allogeneic stem cell transplantation. MiXCR, run by TCRdb on the RT-PCR reads, gives a single entry per CDR3 protein. The sample holds approximately 410,000 distinct CDR3 sequences; more than 15% are singletons and the top ten take less than 8.5%. Sequencing input: blood, either unsorted or a sorted T cell fraction (not recorded which). The receptor source for this set is a human donor who was either an allogeneic HSCT recipient or a stem cell or donor lymphocyte infusion donor (not recorded which). It is not recorded whose cells these are; they may come from a transplant donor. The CDR3 runs from the conserved cysteine through the conserved F or W. D genes are given only for firm matches. Expanded clones get a size class; other rows say once, few or many, or leave the size out.

>TRBV5-1|NA|TRBJ2-7|NA
CASITFRGPYEQYF
TGCGCCAGCATTACTTTTAGGGGACCCTACGAGCAGTACTTC
>TRBV12-3/TRBV12-4|NA|TRBJ1-3|many
CASSPSRNTIYF
TGTGCCAGCAGTCCCTCCAGGAACACCATATATTTT
>TRBV7-6|NA|TRBJ1-6|few
CASSLSRDPQGSPLHF
TGTGCCAGCAGCTTAAGCCGGGACCCCCAAGGTTCACCCCTCCACTTT
>TRBV5-1|NA|TRBJ2-7|NA
CASSPQSVTYEQYF
TGCGCCAGCAGCCCGCAATCGGTGACCTACGAGCAGTACTTC
>TRBV6-5|TRBD2|TRBJ2-7|NA
CARPRGDYEQYF
TGTGCCAGACCGCGGGGGGACTACGAGCAGTACTTC
>TRBV20-1|NA|TRBJ2-7|many
CSARGGAYEQYF
TGCAGTGCTAGGGGCGGGGCCTACGAGCAGTACTTC
>TRBV25-1|TRBD2|TRBJ2-7|NA
CASSESGVIGGSRSEQYF
TGTGCCAGCAGTGAATCGGGTGTGATCGGCGGGAGTAGGAGCGAGCAGTACTTC
>TRBV7-8|NA|TRBJ1-1|NA
CASTLKGNTEAFF
TGTGCCAGCACCCTCAAGGGGAACACTGAAGCTTTCTTT
>TRBV5-1|TRBD1|TRBJ2-7|many
CASSGWTGTLDEQYF
TGCGCCAGCAGCGGCTGGACAGGGACCTTGGATGAGCAGTACTTC
>TRBV12-3/TRBV12-4|NA|TRBJ1-2|many
CASSPTGNYGYTF
TGCGCCAGCAGCCCTACAGGAAACTATGGCTACACCTTC
>TRBV4-1|NA|TRBJ1-2|many
CASSQDSSRVGRGYTF
TGCGCCAGCAGCCAAGATTCATCCCGGGTTGGTCGTGGCTACACCTTC
>TRBV4-3|NA|TRBJ1-2|NA
CASSQARAPPDGYTF
TGCGCCAGCAGCCAAGCACGGGCCCCTCCTGATGGCTACACCTTC
>TRBV11-2|NA|TRBJ2-1|few
CASSLRSIYNEQFF
TGTGCCAGCAGCTTGAGGAGTATATACAATGAGCAGTTCTTC
>TRBV20-1|NA|TRBJ1-2|NA
CSARDWGGSRGYTF
TGCAGTGCTAGAGATTGGGGAGGGTCACGGGGCTACACCTTC
>TRBV6-5|NA|TRBJ1-2|few
CASRRSSMRYTF
TGTGCCAGCCGCAGGTCCTCTATGCGCTACACCTTC
>TRBV3-1|NA|TRBJ1-1|many
CASSQVLNTEAFF
TGTGCCAGCAGCCAAGTGCTGAACACTGAAGCTTTCTTT
>TRBV4-1|NA|TRBJ2-4|many
CASSQLLLAKNIQYF
TGCGCCAGCAGCCAACTTCTATTAGCCAAAAACATTCAGTACTTC
>TRBV7-6|NA|TRBJ2-3|few
CASSNPSFVENTQYF
TGTGCCAGCAGCAACCCAAGCTTCGTCGAGAATACGCAGTATTTT
>TRBV12-3/TRBV12-4|NA|TRBJ1-1|many
CASSPLNTEAFF
TGTGCCAGCAGCCCCTTGAACACTGAAGCTTTCTTT
>TRBV7-7|TRBD2|TRBJ2-1|NA
CASSAQLAGGNNEQFF
TGTGCTAGCAGCGCCCAGCTAGCGGGGGGAAACAATGAGCAGTTCTTC
>TRBV7-9|TRBD1|TRBJ1-1|NA
CASSSSGTGANTEAFF
TGTGCCAGCAGCTCTTCCGGGACAGGGGCGAACACTGAAGCTTTCTTT
>TRBV30|TRBD2|TRBJ2-3|few
CAWRPVRTSGRTDTQYF
TGTGCCTGGAGACCTGTACGGACTAGCGGGAGAACAGATACGCAGTATTTT
>TRBV5-1|NA|TRBJ1-1|few
CASSLQGLLNTEAFF
TGCGCCAGCAGCCTACAAGGACTTCTGAACACTGAAGCTTTCTTT
>TRBV7-2|NA|TRBJ1-3|NA
CASRSAGSGPPIYF
TGTGCCAGCAGATCGGCCGGGTCCGGGCCACCCATATATTTT
>TRBV7-8|NA|TRBJ2-7|few
CASSLFVSSSYEQYF
TGTGCCAGCAGCTTATTCGTCTCAAGCTCCTACGAGCAGTACTTC
>TRBV6-2/TRBV6-3|NA|TRBJ2-3|few
CASSYEGTQYF
TGTGCCAGCAGTTATGAGGGTACGCAGTATTTT
>TRBV4-3|TRBD1|TRBJ2-5|few
CASSQVVKGAETQYF
TGCGCCAGCAGCCAAGTAGTGAAGGGGGCAGAGACCCAGTACTTC
>TRBV7-8|NA|TRBJ2-7|few
CLTPKDATYEQYF
TGTCTTACACCTAAGGACGCTACCTACGAGCAGTACTTC
>TRBV20-1|NA|TRBJ1-5|NA
CSARVGGQGNQPQHF
TGCAGTGCTAGAGTCGGGGGTCAGGGGAATCAGCCCCAGCATTTT
>TRBV20-1|NA|TRBJ2-5|few
CSAREVASETQYF
TGCAGTGCTAGAGAAGTCGCTTCGGAGACCCAGTACTTC
>TRBV10-3|NA|TRBJ1-5|few
CAISDTAPNQPQHF
TGTGCCATCAGTGACACGGCTCCCAATCAGCCCCAGCATTTT
>TRBV7-7|TRBD2|TRBJ2-7|NA
CASGPGLMREQYF
TGTGCTAGCGGGCCAGGCTTGATGAGGGAGCAGTACTTC
>TRBV12-3/TRBV12-4|NA|TRBJ2-2|NA
CASSLIGNTGELFF
TGTGCCAGCAGTTTAATAGGAAACACCGGGGAGCTGTTTTTT
>TRBV5-8|TRBD1|TRBJ1-1|NA
CASSIGGQLVEAFF
TGTGCCAGCAGCATAGGGGGACAGCTGGTTGAAGCTTTCTTT
>TRBV27|TRBD2|TRBJ2-3|NA
CASSKLAGGPDTQYF
TGTGCCAGCAGTAAACTAGCGGGGGGGCCAGATACGCAGTATTTT
>TRBV5-4|TRBD1|TRBJ2-6|NA
CASSLYRGSGANVLTF
TGTGCCAGCAGCTTGTACAGGGGAAGTGGGGCCAACGTCCTGACTTTC